This T cell receptor beta chain is from a study of blood T cell repertoires in COVID-19. Study context: There were acute and convalescent COVID-19 samples, and they came from the United States, Italy and Spain.

In the original workflow: From reference gene primer amplification, estimates of nucleated cell counts were derived. Libraries were prepared by immunoSEQ multiplex PCR; TCRdb keeps only in-frame clonotypes and omits some of them. V, J and clone size are those of that table, while D and trimming were read from the DNA. The repertoire consists of about 81,000 clones, with around three quarters occurring once and the leading ten covering 3.5% to 4.5%. This CDR3 has 15 residues. V was pared by 2 bases and J by 6 bases, with 6 bases of the junction left unmatched. Germline V gene sequence: CDR1 LNHDA, CDR2 SQIVND (reference sequence). In its sample, this clone was seen once.

The chain is built from TRBV19 and TRBJ1-5, with 8 bases identical to TRBD1. The sequenced sample consisted of peripheral blood. The clonotype comes from a woman in her fifties or sixties with acute or convalescent COVID-19. In DNA, the CDR3 is TGTGCCAGTAGTATAAAAGGACAGGGAAGTCAGCCCCAGCATTTT. It codes for CASSIKGQGSQPQHF.